This T cell receptor (beta chain) originates from a study of T cell responses to AZD1222 COVID-19 vaccine. Data came from immunoSEQ multiplex PCR; TCRdb stores just in-frame clones and leaves some out. The repertoire holds about 140,000 clones, with 80% to 95% as singletons. About this clone: Antigen unknown.

Points from the study as a whole: Spike-specific TCRs gained breadth and depth after people received two AZD1222 doses. Only a handful of AZD1222 recipients tested seropositive at baseline.

The CDR3 covers 12 residues. J gave up 5 bases and V 7 bases, and 6 bases lay outside the gene matches. Germline V gives CDR1 GTSNPN, CDR2 SVGIG (reference sequence). This sequence was found in an adult in good health. The material was peripheral blood, obtained on day 0 of AZD1222 vaccination. The rearrangement uses TRBV30 and TRBJ1-1; 8 bases fit TRBD1. CDR3 protein: CASRQGRTEAFF. For the CDR3, the DNA is TGTGCCTCAAGACAGGGGCGAACTGAAGCTTTCTTT.